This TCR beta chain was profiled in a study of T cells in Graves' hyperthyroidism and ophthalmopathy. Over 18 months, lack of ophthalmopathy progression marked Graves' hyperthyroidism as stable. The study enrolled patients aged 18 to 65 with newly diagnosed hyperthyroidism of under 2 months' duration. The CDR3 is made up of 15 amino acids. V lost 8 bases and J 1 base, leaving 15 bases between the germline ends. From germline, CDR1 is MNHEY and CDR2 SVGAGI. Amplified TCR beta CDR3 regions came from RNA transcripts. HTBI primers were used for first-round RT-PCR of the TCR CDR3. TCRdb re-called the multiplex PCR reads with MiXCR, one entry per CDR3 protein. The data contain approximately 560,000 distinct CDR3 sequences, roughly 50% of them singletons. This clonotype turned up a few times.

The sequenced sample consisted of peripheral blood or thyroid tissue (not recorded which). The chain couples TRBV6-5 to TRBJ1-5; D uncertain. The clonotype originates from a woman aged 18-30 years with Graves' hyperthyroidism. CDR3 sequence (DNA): TGTGCCAGCTCACCAAGACACGACAGCAATCAGCCCCAGCATTTT. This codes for CASSPRHDSNQPQHF.